The 23 T cell receptor beta chains below were found in one sample sequenced in a study of Graves' ophthalmopathy and Graves' hyperthyroidism. The sequenced template was RNA, covering the TCR beta CDR3 region. After a first-round RT-PCR with HTBI primers, a second-round multiplex PCR was run. TCRdb independently ran MiXCR on the multiplex PCR reads; one entry per CDR3 protein. The sample lists roughly 1.1 million distinct CDR3 sequences, 35% to 40% occurring once. Sequenced: peripheral blood or thyroid tissue (not recorded which). The receptors derive from an adult man with Graves' hyperthyroidism.

The V call is TRBV19, the J call TRBJ1-2, with a weak D call TRBD1 (6 bases). Trimming cost V 3 bases and J 8 bases, with 25 bases left between them. The CDR3 is 17 amino acids. The germline gives CDR1 LNHDA, CDR2 SQIVND (reference sequence). The DNA for the CDR3 is TGTGCCAGTAGTATTGACTCGTACAAGGGGGGGTTGAGCGGCTACACCTTC. Protein product: CASSIDSYKGGLSGYTF.

In its sample, this clonotype was seen many times. CDR3 region: CASSQDKVGLNTEAFF. The CDR3 DNA follows: TGTGCCAGCAGCCAAGATAAGGTCGGGCTGAACACTGAAGCTTTCTTT. This chain connects TRBV14 to TRBJ1-1; D gene ambiguous. The CDR3 runs 16 residues. Germline V gene sequence: CDR1 SGHDN, CDR2 FVKESK. With 0 bases removed from V and 0 bases from J, the gap between germline ends came to 11 bases.

CDR3 residues: CASSRMSTDTQYF. The DNA of the CDR3 is TGTGCCAGCAGTAGGATGAGCACAGATACGCAGTATTTT. The gene calls are TRBV7-3 and TRBJ2-3; no clear D gene. The CDR3 consists of 13 residues. The germline gives CDR1 SGHTA, CDR2 FQGTGA. V gave up 6 bases and J gave up 0 bases, with 7 bases separating them.

The CDR3 region is CASSRNVAGETQYF. CDR3 bases: TGTGCCAGCAGCAGAAACGTGGCGGGAGAGACCCAGTACTTC. The chain couples TRBV27 to TRBJ2-5; D possibly corresponds to TRBD2 (5 bases). V was cut by 6 bases and J by 4 bases, with 15 bases left in between. The CDR3 totals 14 residues. Germline V gives CDR1 MNHEY, CDR2 SMNVEV (reference sequence).

J is TRBJ1-1 and V is TRBV4-1; TRBD1 is a possible D gene (6 bases). The germline gives CDR1 MGHRA, CDR2 YSYEKL. V was trimmed by 3 bases and J by 1 base, leaving 15 bases between them. CDR3 size: 16 residues. CDR3 coding DNA: TGCGCCAGCAGCCATAGCGGGACACCCAGGAACACTGAAGCTTTCTTT. Residues: CASSHSGTPRNTEAFF.

V and J are TRBV7-9 and TRBJ2-5; TRBD2 agrees at 9 bases. There are 16 residues in the CDR3. The germline gives CDR1 SEHNR, CDR2 FQNEAQ (reference sequence). V was pared by 1 base and J by 0 bases, with 3 bases of the junction left unmatched. CDR3 sequence reads: CASSLVSSGDQETQYF. In DNA, the CDR3 is TGTGCCAGCAGCTTAGTATCTAGCGGGGACCAAGAGACCCAGTACTTC.

The gene calls are TRBV7-2 and TRBJ2-2; TRBD2 matches 10 bases. This CDR3 region has 16 residues. V lost 5 bases to trimming and J lost 6 bases; unmatched junction nucleotides: 9. The germline gives CDR1 SGHTA, CDR2 FQGNSA. CDR3 in amino acids: CASSQVILAGAGELFF. For the CDR3, the DNA is TGTGCCAGCAGCCAAGTTATCCTAGCGGGGGCCGGGGAGCTGTTTTTT.

This clonotype has only a few counts. In DNA, the CDR3 is TGTGCCAGCACCCGGTCGACTAGCTCTGGGGCCAACGTCCTGACTTTC. This translates into CASTRSTSSGANVLTF. This sequence joins TRBV12-3 or TRBV12-4 and TRBJ2-6; TRBD2 is a possible D gene (6 bases). This CDR3 is built from 16 residues. V dropped 7 bases and J dropped 0 bases, with 13 bases sitting between them.

Remarks on this clonotype: The junction and the germline gene differ at one end; a read error may be behind it. The chain carries TRBV9 and TRBJ2-5, with D possibly matching TRBD2 (7 bases). Germline V gene sequence: CDR1 SGDLS, CDR2 YYNGEE. The CDR3 contains 15 residues. The CDR3 sequence: CTSSGVGGPGETQYF. The CDR3 nucleotides read TGTACCAGCAGCGGAGTGGGGGGGCCGGGGGAGACCCAGTACTTC.

In this sample, this clonotype turned up a few times. The chain is built from TRBV18 and TRBJ2-7, with D possibly being TRBD1 (6 bases). Germline values: CDR1 KGHSH, CDR2 LQKENI. The CDR3 sequence is 14 residues long. V lost 3 bases to trimming and J lost 4 bases, with 13 bases between them. The CDR3 spells CASSPSGARYEQYF. The DNA for the CDR3 is TGTGCCAGCTCACCCTCAGGGGCTCGGTACGAGCAGTACTTC. Full variable domain (outside the CDR3, taken from reference TRBV18 and TRBJ2-7): NAGVMQNPRHLVRRRGQEARLRCSPMKGHSHVYWYRQLPEEGLKFMVYLQKENIIDESGMPKERFSAEFPKEGPSILRIQQVVRGDSAAYFCASSPSGARYEQYFGPGTRLTVT.

This clonotype was detected only a few times. The V and J genes are TRBV12-3 or TRBV12-4 and TRBJ1-4; weak D call: TRBD1 (5 bases). The CDR3 has 15 amino acids. Trimming shortened V by 4 bases and J by 6 bases, and 15 bases separated the two germline ends. The CDR3 spells CASSSRDSEDEKLFF. In nucleotides, the CDR3 is TGTGCCAGCAGTTCCCGTGACAGCGAAGATGAAAAACTGTTTTTT.

At least ten counts were recorded for this clonotype. The rearrangement joins TRBV5-1 to TRBJ1-1, with D perhaps matching TRBD1 (5 bases). Germline loops: CDR1 SGHRS, CDR2 YFSETQ. CDR3 size: 12 residues. Trimming pared 6 bases from V and 3 bases from J, leaving 9 bases between. The CDR3 protein is CASTAGDTEAFF. The CDR3 region has the DNA TGCGCCAGCACTGCGGGGGACACTGAAGCTTTCTTT.

This clonotype came up many times. This chain connects TRBV10-3 to TRBJ1-1; 7 nucleotides align to TRBD1. The germline V gene encodes CDR1 ENHRY and CDR2 SYGVKD. This CDR3 has 15 residues. Losses at the gene ends were 0 bases for V and 2 bases for J; bases not matched to a gene: 3. CDR3 nucleotides: TGTGCCATCAGTGAGTCGAGACAGGGCAACACTGAAGCTTTCTTT. Amino acids: CAISESRQGNTEAFF.

This clonotype was observed at least ten times. V is TRBV20-1 and J is TRBJ1-1; D remains unclear. Germline V gene lookup returns CDR1 DFQATT and CDR2 SNEGSKA (reference sequence). The CDR3 runs 14 residues. The V end lost 6 bases, the J end lost 1 base, and 15 bases lay between the germline ends. CDR3 nucleotide sequence: TGCAGTGCCGCTCCCGCGACGGGGAACACTGAAGCTTTCTTT. Amino acid sequence: CSAAPATGNTEAFF.

This clonotype was seen more than once but under ten times. The V gene is TRBV30, the J gene TRBJ1-1; D uncertain. Germline V lookup: CDR1 GTSNPN, CDR2 SVGIG (reference sequence). The CDR3 is 13 amino acids. With 4 bases removed from V and 4 bases from J, the gap between germline ends came to 13 bases. CDR3 sequence: CAWNLRRGTEAFF. The CDR3 bases are TGTGCCTGGAATCTCCGCCGGGGCACTGAAGCTTTCTTT.

This clonotype has ten or more counts. The CDR3: CASSLPGQGDEQYF. The DNA of the CDR3 is TGTGCCAGTAGTTTACCGGGACAGGGCGACGAGCAGTACTTC. This chain uses TRBV19 with TRBJ2-7; 9 bases fit TRBD1. CDR1 is LNHDA and CDR2 is SQIVND in the germline V gene (reference sequence). This CDR3 is 14 amino acids long. The V segment lost 5 bases and the J segment 5 bases; nucleotides outside the gene matches: 7.

The chain links TRBV7-9 to TRBJ1-5; D is possibly TRBD1 (5 bases). Trimming pared 5 bases from V and 11 bases from J, leaving 25 bases between. Germline CDR1 is SEHNR and CDR2 is FQNEAQ (reference sequence). The CDR3 has 16 amino acids. CDR3 loop: CASSPLLAGGQETQHF. CDR3 DNA sequence: TGTGCCAGCAGCCCTCTACTAGCGGGGGGTCAAGAGACCCAGCATTTT.

Ten or more counts support this clonotype. The chain combines TRBV6-6 with TRBJ1-1; 7 bases are shared with TRBD1. Germline V CDR1 and CDR2: MNHNY, SVGAGI (reference sequence). CDR3 size: 14 residues. The V and J ends lost 4 bases and 5 bases, in that order; junction bases with no gene match: 7. The CDR3 bases are TGTGCCAGCAGTTTCAAGACAGGGCTTACTGAAGCTTTCTTT. Its translation: CASSFKTGLTEAFF.

This clonotype has a handful of counts. The V gene is TRBV12-3 or TRBV12-4, the J gene TRBJ1-5; unclear D gene. This CDR3 is 15 amino acids long. Trimming stripped 3 bases from V and 3 bases from J, with 12 bases between. The CDR3 sequence: CASSLAGLINQPQHF. Written as DNA, the CDR3 is TGTGCCAGCAGTTTGGCTGGACTAATCAATCAGCCCCAGCATTTT.

For the CDR3, the DNA is TGCAGTGCTTCGGACGCTGTGGAGACCCAGTACTTC. It translates to CSASDAVETQYF. The rearrangement links TRBV20-1 to TRBJ2-5; D is unresolved. Trimming removed 5 bases from V and 5 bases from J, with 12 bases in between. Germline CDR1 DFQATT, CDR2 SNEGSKA (reference sequence). The CDR3 loop spans 12 amino acids.

This clonotype appeared a single time. V is TRBV3-1 and J is TRBJ2-7; TRBD2 is a possible D gene (6 bases). The CDR3 spans 16 residues. V shed 4 bases and J shed 3 bases, with 19 bases lying between them. The germline V gene has CDR1 LGHDT and CDR2 YNNKEL (reference sequence). The CDR3 loop is CASSLDSTGLHYEQYF. The CDR3 nucleotides read TGTGCCAGCAGCCTAGATTCGACGGGACTCCACTACGAGCAGTACTTC.

J is TRBJ2-7 and V is TRBV27, with 9 bases matching TRBD2. The V segment lost 10 bases and the J segment 5 bases; nucleotides outside the gene matches: 9. CDR3 length: 13 residues. The germline V gene encodes CDR1 MNHEY and CDR2 SMNVEV (reference sequence). CDR3 protein: CANRVSGSHEQYF. In nucleotides, the CDR3 is TGTGCCAACCGGGTTAGCGGGAGTCACGAGCAGTACTTC.

This clonotype has ten or more counts. V usage is TRBV20-1 and J usage is TRBJ2-7; no definite D call. The V end lost 0 bases, the J end lost 6 bases, and 12 bases lay between the germline ends. Per the germline V gene, CDR1 is DFQATT and CDR2 is SNEGSKA (reference sequence). CDR3 length: 13 amino acids. The CDR3 region is CSARDLGNSEQYF. The DNA of the CDR3 is TGCAGTGCTAGAGATCTGGGGAACAGCGAGCAGTACTTC.